The 5 T cell receptor beta chains below all came from one sample that was sequenced in a study of blood T cell repertoires in COVID-19. The method was immunoSEQ multiplex PCR; TCRdb's version includes in-frame clones alone and lacks a portion of them. The sample yields about 70,000 clones, 85% to 90% seen once. Sequencing input: peripheral blood. The receptors were gathered from a man in his 70s with active COVID-19.

CDR3 in amino acids: CASSPRHHNYGYTF. CDR3 nucleotides: TGTGCCAGCAGCCCCCGACACCATAACTATGGCTACACCTTC. The chain employs TRBV7-2 and TRBJ1-2, with D hard to call. The CDR3 extends over 14 amino acids. Per the germline V gene, CDR1 is SGHTA and CDR2 is FQGNSA. The germline V and J ends were trimmed by 5 bases and 1 base, with 11 bases remaining between them.

The chain joins TRBV24-1 to TRBJ2-5; D call uncertain. The V end was cut by 4 bases, the J end by 0 bases, with 11 bases between. Germline CDR1 and CDR2: KGHDR and SFDVKD. This CDR3 region has 15 residues. CDR3 in amino acids: CATSEPESNQETQYF. DNA of the CDR3: TGTGCCACCAGTGAACCCGAGTCCAACCAAGAGACCCAGTACTTC.

The CDR3 is CASSLSSTDTQYF. Written as DNA, the CDR3 is TGTGCCAGCAGTTTATCTAGCACAGATACGCAGTATTTT. The chain is built from TRBV28 and TRBJ2-3; no definite D call. Trimming stripped 1 base from V and 0 bases from J, with 2 bases between. This CDR3 has 13 residues. Germline CDR1 and CDR2: MDHEN and SYDVKM. Full variable domain (outside the CDR3, taken from reference TRBV28 and TRBJ2-3): DVKVTQSSRYLVKRTGEKVFLECVQDMDHENMFWYRQDPGLGLRLIYFSYDVKMKEKGDIPEGYSVSREKKERFSLILESASTNQTSMYLCASSLSSTDTQYFGPGTRLTVL.

V gene TRBV27 combines with J gene TRBJ1-4, with 7 positions matching TRBD1. The CDR3 consists of 18 residues. Germline V gene sequence: CDR1 MNHEY, CDR2 SMNVEV (reference sequence). V shed 5 bases, J shed 5 bases, and the junction held 17 bases outside the gene matches. The CDR3 DNA is TGTGCCAGCAGTAGCCGAACAGGGGTCCGCGCCCTCAATGAAAAACTGTTTTTT. This sequence encodes CASSSRTGVRALNEKLFF.

This clone was counted between two and nine times. The V gene is TRBV2, the J gene TRBJ2-2; 12 nucleotides align to TRBD1. There are 14 residues in the CDR3. With V trimmed by 6 bases and J by 6 bases, 2 bases remained unmatched. Germline V gives CDR1 SNHLY, CDR2 FYNNEI. Written as DNA, the CDR3 is TGTGCCAGCAGAGGGGACAGGGGGCCCGGGGAGCTGTTTTTT. Translation gives CASRGDRGPGELFF. Together with reference TRBV2 and TRBJ2-2, the CDR3 gives the full variable domain: EPEVTQTPSHQVTQMGQEVILRCVPISNHLYFYWYRQILGQKVEFLVSFYNNEISEKSEIFDDQFSVERPDGSNFTLKIRSTKLEDSAMYFCASRGDRGPGELFFGEGSRLTVL.